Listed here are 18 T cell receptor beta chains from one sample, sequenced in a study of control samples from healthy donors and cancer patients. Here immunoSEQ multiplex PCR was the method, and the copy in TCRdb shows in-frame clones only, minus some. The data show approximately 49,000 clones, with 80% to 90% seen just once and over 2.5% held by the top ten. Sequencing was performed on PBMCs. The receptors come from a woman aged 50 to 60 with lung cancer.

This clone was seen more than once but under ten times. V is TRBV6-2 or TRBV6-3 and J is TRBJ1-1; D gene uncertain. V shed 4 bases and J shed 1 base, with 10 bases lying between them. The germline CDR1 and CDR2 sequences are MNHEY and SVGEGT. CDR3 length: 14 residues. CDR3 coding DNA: TGTGCCAGCAGTTTCCTCTTAGGGAACACTGAAGCTTTCTTT. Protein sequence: CASSFLLGNTEAFF.

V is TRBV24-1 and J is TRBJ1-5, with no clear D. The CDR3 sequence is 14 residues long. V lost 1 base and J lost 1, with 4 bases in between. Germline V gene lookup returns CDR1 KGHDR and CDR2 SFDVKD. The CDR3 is CATSDFGSNQPQHF. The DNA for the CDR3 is TGTGCCACCAGTGATTTTGGAAGCAATCAGCCCCAGCATTTT.

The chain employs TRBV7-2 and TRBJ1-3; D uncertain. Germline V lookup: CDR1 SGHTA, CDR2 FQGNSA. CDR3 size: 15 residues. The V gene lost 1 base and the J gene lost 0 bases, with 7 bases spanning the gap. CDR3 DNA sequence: TGTGCCAGCAGCTTAGGGCGGATCTCTGGAAACACCATATATTTT. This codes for CASSLGRISGNTIYF. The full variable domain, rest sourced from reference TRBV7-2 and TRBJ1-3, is GAGVSQSPSNKVTEKGKDVELRCDPISGHTALYWYRQSLGQGLEFLIYFQGNSAPDKSGLPSDRFSAERTGGSVSTLTIQRTQQEDSAVYLCASSLGRISGNTIYFGEGSWLTVV.

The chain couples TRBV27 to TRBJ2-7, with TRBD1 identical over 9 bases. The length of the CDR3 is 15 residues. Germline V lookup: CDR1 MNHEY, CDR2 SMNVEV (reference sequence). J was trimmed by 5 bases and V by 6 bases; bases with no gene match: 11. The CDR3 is CASRTPTGGLHEQYF. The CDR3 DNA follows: TGTGCCAGCAGGACGCCGACAGGGGGATTGCACGAGCAGTACTTC.

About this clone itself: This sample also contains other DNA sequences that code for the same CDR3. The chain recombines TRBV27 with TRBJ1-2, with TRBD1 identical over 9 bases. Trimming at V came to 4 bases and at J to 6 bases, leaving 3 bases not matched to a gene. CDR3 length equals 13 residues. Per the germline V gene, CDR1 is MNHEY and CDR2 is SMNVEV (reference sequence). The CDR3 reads CASSSTGGHGYTF. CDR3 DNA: TGTGCCAGCAGTTCGACAGGGGGGCATGGCTACACCTTC.

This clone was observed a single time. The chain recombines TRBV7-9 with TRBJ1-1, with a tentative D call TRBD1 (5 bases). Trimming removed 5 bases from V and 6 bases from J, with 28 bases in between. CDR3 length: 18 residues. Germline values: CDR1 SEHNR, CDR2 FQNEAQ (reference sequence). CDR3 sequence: CASSVSDMGRGRRAEAFF. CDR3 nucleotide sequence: TGTGCCAGCAGCGTTAGCGATATGGGGAGGGGCAGGAGGGCTGAAGCTTTCTTT.

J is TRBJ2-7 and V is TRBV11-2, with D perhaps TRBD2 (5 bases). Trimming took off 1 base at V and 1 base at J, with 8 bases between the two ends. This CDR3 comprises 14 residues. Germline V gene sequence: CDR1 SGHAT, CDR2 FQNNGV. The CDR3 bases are TGTGCCAGCAGCTTAGTCGCGGGTTCCTACGAGCAGTACTTC. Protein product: CASSLVAGSYEQYF. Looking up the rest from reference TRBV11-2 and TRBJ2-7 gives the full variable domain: EAGVAQSPRYKIIEKRQSVAFWCNPISGHATLYWYQQILGQGPKLLIQFQNNGVVDDSQLPKDRFSAERLKGVDSTLKIQPAKLEDSAVYLCASSLVAGSYEQYFGPGTRLTVT.

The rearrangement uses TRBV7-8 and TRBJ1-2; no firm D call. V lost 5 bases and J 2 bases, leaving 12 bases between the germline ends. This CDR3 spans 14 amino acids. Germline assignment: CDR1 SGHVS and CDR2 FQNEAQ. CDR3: CASSDQAVNYGYTF. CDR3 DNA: TGTGCCAGCAGCGATCAGGCGGTGAACTATGGCTACACCTTC.

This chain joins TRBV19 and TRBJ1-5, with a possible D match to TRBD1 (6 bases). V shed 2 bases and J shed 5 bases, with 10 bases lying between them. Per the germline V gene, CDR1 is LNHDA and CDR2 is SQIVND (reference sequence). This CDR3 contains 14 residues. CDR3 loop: CASSITGRDQPQHF. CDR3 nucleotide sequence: TGTGCCAGTAGTATAACAGGGAGAGATCAGCCCCAGCATTTT.

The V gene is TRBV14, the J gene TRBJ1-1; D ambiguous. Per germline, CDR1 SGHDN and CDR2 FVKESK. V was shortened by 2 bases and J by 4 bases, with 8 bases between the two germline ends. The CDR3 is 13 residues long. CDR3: CASSQQGFTEAFF. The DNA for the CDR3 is TGTGCCAGCAGCCAACAAGGGTTCACTGAAGCTTTCTTT.

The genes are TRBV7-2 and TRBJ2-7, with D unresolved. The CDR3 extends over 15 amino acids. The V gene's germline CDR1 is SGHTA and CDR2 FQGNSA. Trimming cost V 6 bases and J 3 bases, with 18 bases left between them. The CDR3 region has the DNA TGTGCCAGCAGTCGACGGACCGAAAATATCTACGAGCAGTACTTC. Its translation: CASSRRTENIYEQYF.

The CDR3 region is CASSISRTSVDEQFF. Written as DNA, the CDR3 is TGTGCCAGTAGTATTTCCCGGACTAGCGTCGATGAGCAGTTCTTC. The chain couples TRBV19 to TRBJ2-1; 9 bases align to TRBD2. V trimming: 3 bases; J trimming: 8 bases; junction bases outside the gene matches: 8. Germline V CDR1 and CDR2: LNHDA, SQIVND (reference sequence). The CDR3 covers 15 residues.

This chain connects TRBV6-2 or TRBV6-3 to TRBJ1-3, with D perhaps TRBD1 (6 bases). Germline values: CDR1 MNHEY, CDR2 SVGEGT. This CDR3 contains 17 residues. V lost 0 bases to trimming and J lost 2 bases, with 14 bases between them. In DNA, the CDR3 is TGTGCCAGCAGTTACTCGAGCACCGGGGGCCCTGGAAACACCATATATTTT. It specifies CASSYSSTGGPGNTIYF.

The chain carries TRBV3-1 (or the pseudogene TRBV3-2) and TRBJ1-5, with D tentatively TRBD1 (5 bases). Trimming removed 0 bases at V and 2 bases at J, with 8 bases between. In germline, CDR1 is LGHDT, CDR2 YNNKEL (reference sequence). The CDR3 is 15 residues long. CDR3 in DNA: TGTGCCAGCAGCCAAGACGGGGGGGGCAATCAGCCCCAGCATTTT. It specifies CASSQDGGGNQPQHF.

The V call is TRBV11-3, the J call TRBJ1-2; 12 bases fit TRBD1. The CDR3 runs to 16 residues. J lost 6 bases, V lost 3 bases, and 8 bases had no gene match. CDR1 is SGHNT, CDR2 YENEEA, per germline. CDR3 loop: CASSFPGTGGANGYTF. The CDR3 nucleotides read TGTGCCAGCAGCTTCCCTGGGACAGGGGGCGCGAATGGCTACACCTTC.

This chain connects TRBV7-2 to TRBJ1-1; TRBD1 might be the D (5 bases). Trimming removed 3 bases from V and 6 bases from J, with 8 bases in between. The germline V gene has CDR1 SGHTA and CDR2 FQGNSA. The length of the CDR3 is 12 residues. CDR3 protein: CASSFGGPEAFF. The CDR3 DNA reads TGTGCCAGCAGCTTCGGGGGACCTGAAGCTTTCTTT.

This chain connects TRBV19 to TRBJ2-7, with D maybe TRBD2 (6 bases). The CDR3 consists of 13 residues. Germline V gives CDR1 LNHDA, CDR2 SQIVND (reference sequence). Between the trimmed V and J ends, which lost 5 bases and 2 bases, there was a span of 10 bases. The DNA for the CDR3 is TGTGCCAGTAGTCGGGACTGGACCTACGAGCAGTACTTC. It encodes CASSRDWTYEQYF.

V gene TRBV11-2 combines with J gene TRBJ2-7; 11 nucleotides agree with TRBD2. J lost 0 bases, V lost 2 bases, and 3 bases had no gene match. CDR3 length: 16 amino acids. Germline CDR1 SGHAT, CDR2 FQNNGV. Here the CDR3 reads CASSLKTSGVSYEQYF. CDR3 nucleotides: TGTGCCAGCAGCTTAAAGACTAGCGGGGTCTCCTACGAGCAGTACTTC. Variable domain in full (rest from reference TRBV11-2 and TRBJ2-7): EAGVAQSPRYKIIEKRQSVAFWCNPISGHATLYWYQQILGQGPKLLIQFQNNGVVDDSQLPKDRFSAERLKGVDSTLKIQPAKLEDSAVYLCASSLKTSGVSYEQYFGPGTRLTVT.